This TCR beta chain was identified during a study of molecular identifiers for immune sequencing clone quantification. Study-level results: Identical TCR molecules that share a barcode could lead to an underestimation of highly expanded clone sizes.

The naive CD8 libraries originated from between roughly 18,000 and 1,100,000 sorted cells and drew on 10%, 30% or 50% RNA. Naive CD8 T cells, phenotype CD8+CD4-CCR7+CD45RA+, were sorted. Previously described methods with listed TCR primers produced the bulk TCR libraries. TCRdb redid the calling of the PCR reads with MiXCR, one entry per CDR3 protein. The table includes roughly 300,000 distinct CDR3 sequences, 24% detected once. This clonotype occurred a few times. As yet, its antigen is unknown. The CDR3 spans 18 residues. V lost 3 bases and J lost 0; bases outside the gene matches: 9. The gene calls are TRBV12-3 or TRBV12-4 and TRBJ2-7, with 12 bases fitting TRBD2. The material sequenced was naive CD8+ T cells from blood, with Jurkat cell RNA spiked in. Subset indicated: FACS-sorted CD8+CD4-CCR7+CD45RA+ naive T cells. The sequence was obtained from a human donor in good health. Some libraries in this study had Jurkat cell RNA spiked in. CDR3 nucleotides: TGTGCCAGCAGTTTGACCCCCGGACTAGCGGGAACCTCCTACGAGCAGTACTTC. Its translation: CASSLTPGLAGTSYEQYF.